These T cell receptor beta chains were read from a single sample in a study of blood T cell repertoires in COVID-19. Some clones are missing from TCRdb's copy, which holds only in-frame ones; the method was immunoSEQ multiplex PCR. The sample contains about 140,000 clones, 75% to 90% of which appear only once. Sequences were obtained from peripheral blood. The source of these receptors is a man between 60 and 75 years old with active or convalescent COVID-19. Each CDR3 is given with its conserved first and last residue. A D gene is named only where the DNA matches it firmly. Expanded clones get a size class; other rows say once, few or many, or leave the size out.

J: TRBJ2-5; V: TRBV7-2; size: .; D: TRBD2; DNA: TGTGCCAGCAGCCGCACTAGCGGAGGGGAGACCCAGTACTTC; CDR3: CASSRTSGGETQYF
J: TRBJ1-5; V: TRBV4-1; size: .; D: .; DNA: TGCGCCAGCAGCCCGCAGGGAGGGCAGCCCCAGCATTTT; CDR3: CASSPQGGQPQHF
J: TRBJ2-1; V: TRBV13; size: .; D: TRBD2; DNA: TGTGCCAGCAGCCCCCAGACTAGCGGGTTCTACAATGAGCAGTTCTTC; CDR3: CASSPQTSGFYNEQFF
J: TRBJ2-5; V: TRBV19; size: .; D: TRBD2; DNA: TGTGCCAGTAGTACAAGGACTAGCGAAGAGACCCAGTACTTC; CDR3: CASSTRTSEETQYF
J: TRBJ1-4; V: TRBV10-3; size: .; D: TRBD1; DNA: TGTGCCATCAGTCAGGGGGCGTTAAGCCTGTTTTTT; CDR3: CAISQGALSLFF
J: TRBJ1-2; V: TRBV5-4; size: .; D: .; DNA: TGTGCCAGCAGCTTACAGGGTCAGGGCTATGGCTACACCTTC; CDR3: CASSLQGQGYGYTF
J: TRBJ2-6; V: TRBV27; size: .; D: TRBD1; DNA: TGTGCCAGCAGTCGAGGGACAGGGGGCGTTGGGGCCAACGTCCTGACTTTC; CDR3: CASSRGTGGVGANVLTF
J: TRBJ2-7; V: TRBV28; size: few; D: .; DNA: TGTGCCAGCACCCGGGGGGCCCTTAGCTCCTACGAGCAGTACTTC; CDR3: CASTRGALSSYEQYF
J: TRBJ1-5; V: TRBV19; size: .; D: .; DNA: TGTGCCAGTAGTAGAACAGGGAGGGAGTGGGGCAATCAGCCCCAGCATTTT; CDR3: CASSRTGREWGNQPQHF
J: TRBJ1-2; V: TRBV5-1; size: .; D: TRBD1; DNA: TGCGCCAGCAGCTTGGGGGACAGGGCTGGCGGCTACACCTTC; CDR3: CASSLGDRAGGYTF
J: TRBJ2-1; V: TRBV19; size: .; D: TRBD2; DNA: TGTGCCAGTAGTATGGGACTAGGAACCGACAATGAGCAGTTCTTC; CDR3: CASSMGLGTDNEQFF
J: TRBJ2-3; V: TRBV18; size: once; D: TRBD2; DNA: TGTGCCAGCTCACCTCGGGGGACTAGCGGGAGCCTTGTAGATACGCAGTATTTT; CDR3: CASSPRGTSGSLVDTQYF
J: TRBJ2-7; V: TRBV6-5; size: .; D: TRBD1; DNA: TGTGCCAGCACTTCCTCAGGGGGTTTGAGCTCCTACGAGCAGTACTTC; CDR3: CASTSSGGLSSYEQYF
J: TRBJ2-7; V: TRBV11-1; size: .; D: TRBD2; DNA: TGTGCCAGCAGCTTAGCGAGCGGGAAAGCTTCCTACGAGCAGTACTTC; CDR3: CASSLASGKASYEQYF
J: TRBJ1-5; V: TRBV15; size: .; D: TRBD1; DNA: TGTGCCACCAGCAGAGGGGCAGGGGGCGGCAATCAGCCCCAGCATTTT; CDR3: CATSRGAGGGNQPQHF
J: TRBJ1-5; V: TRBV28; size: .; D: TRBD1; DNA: TGTGCCAGCAGCAATAGACAGGGCGACATCGATCAGCCCCAGCATTTT; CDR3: CASSNRQGDIDQPQHF
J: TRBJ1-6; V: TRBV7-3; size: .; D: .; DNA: TGTGCCAGCAGTACAGGGAGCTCCTATAATTCACCCCTCCACTTT; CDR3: CASSTGSSYNSPLHF
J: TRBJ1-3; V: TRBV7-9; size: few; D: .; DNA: TGTGCCAGCACCAGTGGCGGGATCCATGGAAACACCATATATTTT; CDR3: CASTSGGIHGNTIYF
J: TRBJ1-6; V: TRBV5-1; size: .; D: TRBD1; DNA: TGCGCCAGCAGCTCCCGGGACAGGGTTTCCTCACCCCTCCACTTT; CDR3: CASSSRDRVSSPLHF
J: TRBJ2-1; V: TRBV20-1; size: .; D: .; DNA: TGCAGTGCTAGAGCTTACAATGAGCAGTTCTTC; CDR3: CSARAYNEQFF
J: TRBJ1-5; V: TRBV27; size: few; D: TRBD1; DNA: TGTGCCAGCAGCTCGGGACAGCTTTACAATCAGCCCCAGCATTTT; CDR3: CASSSGQLYNQPQHF
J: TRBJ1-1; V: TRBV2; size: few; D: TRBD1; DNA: TGTGCCAACACCGGGACAGGGAACATGAACACTGAAGCTTTCTTT; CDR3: CANTGTGNMNTEAFF
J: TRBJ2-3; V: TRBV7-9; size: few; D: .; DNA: TGTGCCAGCAGCTTAATATCCATCGGTACGCAGTATTTT; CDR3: CASSLISIGTQYF
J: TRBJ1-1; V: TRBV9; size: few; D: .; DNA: TGTGCCAGCAGCCCAGAGGGGGTAGACACTGAAGCTTTCTTT; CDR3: CASSPEGVDTEAFF
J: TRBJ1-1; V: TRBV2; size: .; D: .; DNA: TGTGCCAGCCTCCTTGGGGGGGGCTACACTGAAGCTTTCTTT; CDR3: CASLLGGGYTEAFF
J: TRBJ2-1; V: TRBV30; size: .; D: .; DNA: TGTGCCTGGAGTTCCCGGAATGAGCAGTTCTTC; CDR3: CAWSSRNEQFF
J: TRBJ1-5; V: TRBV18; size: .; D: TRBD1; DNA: TGTGCCAGCTCACCGGCTACAGGGGGGAATCAGCCCCAGCATTTT; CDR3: CASSPATGGNQPQHF
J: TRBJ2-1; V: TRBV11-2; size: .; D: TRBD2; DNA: TGTGCCAGCAGCCTCACCAGGACTAGCAATGAGCAGTTCTTC; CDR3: CASSLTRTSNEQFF
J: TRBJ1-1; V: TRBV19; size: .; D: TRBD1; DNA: TGTGCCAGTAGTGGTGGGGACAGGGCGTACACTGAAGCTTTCTTT; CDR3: CASSGGDRAYTEAFF
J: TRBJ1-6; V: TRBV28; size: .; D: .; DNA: TGTGCCAGCAGTTTAAGTTATCGGGTGTCCTATAATTCACCCCTCCACTTT; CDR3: CASSLSYRVSYNSPLHF